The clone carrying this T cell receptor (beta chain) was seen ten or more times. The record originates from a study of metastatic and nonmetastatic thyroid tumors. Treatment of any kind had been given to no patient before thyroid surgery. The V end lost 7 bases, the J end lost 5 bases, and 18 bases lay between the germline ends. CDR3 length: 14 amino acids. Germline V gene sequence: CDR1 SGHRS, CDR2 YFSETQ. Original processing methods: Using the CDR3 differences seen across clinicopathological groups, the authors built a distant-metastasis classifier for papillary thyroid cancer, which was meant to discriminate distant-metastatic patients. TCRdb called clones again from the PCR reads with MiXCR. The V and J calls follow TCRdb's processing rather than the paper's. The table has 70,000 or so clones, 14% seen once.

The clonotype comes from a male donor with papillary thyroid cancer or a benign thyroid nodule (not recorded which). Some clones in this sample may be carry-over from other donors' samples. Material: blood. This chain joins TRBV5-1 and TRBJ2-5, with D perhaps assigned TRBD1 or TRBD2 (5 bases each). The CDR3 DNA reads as TGCGCCAGCGGGTTGGGGACGGAGATGGAGACCCAGTACTTC. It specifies CASGLGTEMETQYF.